This T cell receptor beta chain was recorded in a study of blood T cell repertoires in COVID-19. As handled by the study authors: Amplified reference gene primers provided the basis for estimating nucleated cell counts. Using immunoSEQ multiplex PCR, the repertoire was profiled, and TCRdb retains in-frame clones only, with some absent. V and J calls and clone size come straight from that table; D and trimming were deduced from the DNA. Among 50,000 to 75,000 clones, about 94% were seen once, and the ten largest hold around 2.6%. The CDR3 extends over 10 amino acids. CDR1 and CDR2 from the germline V gene are MNHEY and SVGAGI. Germline trimming cut 8 bases from V and 11 bases from J; bases unmatched to any gene: 5.

The chain joins TRBV6-5 to TRBJ1-1; 7 bases align to TRBD1. This receptor was taken from a man between 65 and 85 years old with active COVID-19. The material sequenced was peripheral blood. The CDR3 nucleotides read TGTGCCAGCTCTCAGGGGGGTGCTTTCTTT. Translating gives CASSQGGAFF.